This T cell receptor beta chain was sequenced during a study of shared clonotypes between healthy human individuals (dated by TCRdb to the early 2020s). Notes on the research overall: The cohort comprised a couple of women and three men aged 18 to 49 years. Libraries were prepared and TCR repertoires were sequenced by different laboratories using diverse techniques, in order to increase sequencing depth and limit assay-specific biases. Per donor, three plates each were used for CD4 naive and CD4 memory, two for CD8 naive, and one for CD8 memory. Blood TCR repertoires of four to six healthy adults were deeply sequenced to estimate repertoire size and the extent of clonotype sharing between individuals. Per donor, leukapheresis produced somewhere between about 0.85 and 10 billion PBMCs.

Paper-wide results and their limitations: Because the study included only a small number of donors, the genetic and exposure-history diversity represented was limited. Pairwise subsampling led to the expectation that sequencing depth would affect the degree of clonotype sharing among donors. Only blood was sampled, and tissue TCR repertoires likely differ from those in blood. Clonotypes shared by all four sorted-subset donors showed higher generation probabilities than non-shared clonotypes. Even with the large sequencing depth, rarefaction of the sorted-subset datasets indicated that sequencing was incomplete. Estimated clonotype richness was generally larger for naive than for memory subsets. Roughly 5.2% of naive CD4, 3.5% of naive CD8, around 2.3% of memory CD4, and about 0.4% of memory CD8 clonotypes were shared across four donors.

The germline V gene (reference sequence) yields LNHNV for CDR1 and YYDKDF for CDR2. Taken from cysteine to phenylalanine, the CDR3 has 15 residues. Solely the CDR3 DNA is kept, with 45 bases framed from the first base. The junction carries 9 bases between V and J, which are trimmed by 3 bases and 0 bases respectively. The donors were healthy, HIV-negative adults who had no recently reported acute infections or vaccinations. Every donor was a Caucasian adult living in Nashville, Tennessee, USA. CD4+ T cells were enriched by magnetic negative selection; naive cells were then positively selected on CD45RA, and the negative fraction formed the memory subset. After blood collection by leukapheresis, PBMCs were isolated using Ficoll-Histopaque density gradient centrifugation and then cryopreserved in the vapor phase of liquid nitrogen. Analytical flow cytometry was used to check the purity and quantity of each magnetically sorted T cell population. Genomic DNA was isolated from each sorted fraction and quantified by UV absorbance on a Nanodrop 2000c.

Using the deep immunoSEQ assay, multiplex PCR amplified TCR CDR3 regions from genomic DNA. Genomic DNA extracted from each cell subset was distributed evenly over all wells of several immunoSEQ 96-well plates, and each plate served as one replicate. Each replicate PCR for sorted subsets received approximately 200 ng genomic DNA, equal to tens of thousands of T cell genomes. The purified libraries were quantified using a Qubit 3.0 fluorometer, sized with a Bioanalyzer 2100, and then quantified again using the KAPA Library Quantification kit. Every immunoSEQ 96-well plate was sequenced on a separate single-read 150-cycle Illumina NextSeq 550 flow cell. Per the authors' processing: Because the immunoSEQ output held only junctional sequences and lacked quality scores, the filtering could not match the filtering applied to full-length reads. Sequences were annotated with PyIR, a Python wrapper for IgBLAST v1.9, and V/J genes and CDR3 were assigned using IMGT germline references. Reads with weak V/J assignments (E-value above 1e-6), missing CDR3, stop codons, out-of-frame junctions, or ambiguous translated residues were removed. V3J clonotypes were defined as sequences sharing an identical inferred V gene, J gene, and CDR3 amino acid sequence. Percentage overlap between repertoires was computed as shared unique clonotypes divided by the size of the smaller repertoire. RTK rarefaction, the Chao1 estimator, and Recon v2.1 estimates of unobserved clonotypes were used to assess repertoire richness. OLGA was used to compute generation probabilities for all TCRbeta clonotypes that the gDNA method yielded from a handful of donors. The source is immuneACCESS, and TCRdb retained only in-frame sequences with V and J called. Part of the clones is not carried over; for the studies checked, unresolved V genes explain less than half of this, and the remainder is unexplained. V, J and clone size are those of that table, while D and trimming were read from the DNA. Across this sample there are 2 million to 3 million clones, with roughly 92% seen only once. About 0.13% of the sample comes from the top ten.

To note about this clone: What this receptor recognizes is not known. No clone much larger than this one lies a single base away; base qualities are absent.

Here the chain combines TRBV15 and TRBJ1-3; the D gene lacks a confident call. The sequence derives from a man aged 18 to 30 in good health. Sequencing was performed on naive CD4+ T cells sorted from blood. In light of the paper, this sample's cell subset or site label describes: CD45RA+ positively selected. The nucleotides are TGTGCCACCAGCAGGACGGTATCCTCTGGAAACACCATATATTTT. It encodes CATSRTVSSGNTIYF. With the portions outside the CDR3 filled from the reference TRBV15 and TRBJ1-3 genes, the complete variable region becomes DAMVIQNPRYQVTQFGKPVTLSCSQTLNHNVMYWYQQKSSQAPKLLFHYYDKDFNNEADTPDNFQSRRPNTSFCFLDIRSPGLGDTAMYLCATSRTVSSGNTIYFGEGSWLTVV.